Sequencing of this TCR beta chain was carried out in a study of blood T cell repertoires in COVID-19. Study background: There were acute and convalescent COVID-19 samples, and they came from the United States, Italy and Spain. Sources were T cells, B-cell-depleted T cells, or PBMCs; the material itself was cDNA or gDNA.

Per the original methods: Using reference gene primer amplification, nucleated cell counts were estimated. The assay was immunoSEQ multiplex PCR, and TCRdb's table has in-frame clones only and misses some. Clone size and V and J calls were adopted from that table, with D and trimming inferred from the DNA. The table lists 150,000 to 200,000 clones, around 90% of them singletons. The TCR originated in a man aged 45 to 65 with acute or convalescent COVID-19. Material: peripheral blood.

In DNA, the CDR3 is TGTGCCAGCAGTTACGCCGGACAGGGATACGAGCAGTACGTC. Encoded protein: CASSYAGQGYEQYV. V usage is TRBV6-2 or TRBV6-3 and J usage is TRBJ2-7; 8 bases are a match to TRBD1. CDR1 and CDR2 from the germline V gene are MNHEY and SVGEGT. The CDR3 runs 14 residues. J gave up 4 bases and V 2 bases, and 4 bases lay outside the gene matches.